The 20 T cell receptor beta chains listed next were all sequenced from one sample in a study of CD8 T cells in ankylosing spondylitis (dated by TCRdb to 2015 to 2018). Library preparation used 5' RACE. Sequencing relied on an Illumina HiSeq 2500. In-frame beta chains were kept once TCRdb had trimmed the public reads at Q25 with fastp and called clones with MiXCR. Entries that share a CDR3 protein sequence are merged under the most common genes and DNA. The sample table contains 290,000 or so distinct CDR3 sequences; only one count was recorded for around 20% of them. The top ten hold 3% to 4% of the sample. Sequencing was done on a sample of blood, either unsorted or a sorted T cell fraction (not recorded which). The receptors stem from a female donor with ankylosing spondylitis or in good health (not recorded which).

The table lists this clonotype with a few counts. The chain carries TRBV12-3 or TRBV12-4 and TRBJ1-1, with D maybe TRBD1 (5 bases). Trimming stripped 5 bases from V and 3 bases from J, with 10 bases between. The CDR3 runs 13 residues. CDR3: CASSRKGDTEAFF. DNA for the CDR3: TGTGCCAGCAGTCGCAAAGGGGACACTGAAGCTTTCTTT.

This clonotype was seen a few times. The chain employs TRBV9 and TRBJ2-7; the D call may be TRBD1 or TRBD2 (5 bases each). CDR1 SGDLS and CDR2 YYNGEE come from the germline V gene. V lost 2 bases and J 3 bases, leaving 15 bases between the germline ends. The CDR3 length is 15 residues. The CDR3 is CASSVGTTELYEQYF. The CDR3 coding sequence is TGTGCCAGCAGCGTCGGGACCACGGAACTCTACGAGCAGTACTTC.

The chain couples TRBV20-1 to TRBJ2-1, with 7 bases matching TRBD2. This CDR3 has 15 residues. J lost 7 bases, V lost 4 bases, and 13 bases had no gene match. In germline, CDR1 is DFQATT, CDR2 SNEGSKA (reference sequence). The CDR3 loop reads CSATIPSGPGNEQFF. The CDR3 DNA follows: TGCAGTGCTACCATTCCTAGCGGACCTGGAAATGAGCAGTTCTTC.

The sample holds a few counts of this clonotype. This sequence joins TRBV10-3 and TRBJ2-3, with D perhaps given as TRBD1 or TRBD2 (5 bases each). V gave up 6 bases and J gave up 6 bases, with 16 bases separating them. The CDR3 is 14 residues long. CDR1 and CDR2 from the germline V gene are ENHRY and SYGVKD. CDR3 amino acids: CAIRSGARADTQYF. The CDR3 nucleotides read TGTGCCATCAGATCCGGGGCCAGGGCTGATACGCAGTATTTT.

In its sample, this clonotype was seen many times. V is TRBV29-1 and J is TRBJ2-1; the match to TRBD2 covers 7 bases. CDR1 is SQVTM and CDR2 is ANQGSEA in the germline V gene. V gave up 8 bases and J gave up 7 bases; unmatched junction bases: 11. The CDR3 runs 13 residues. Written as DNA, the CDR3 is TGCAGCTTCGTGCGACTAGCCCTTAATGAGCAGTTCTTC. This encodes CSFVRLALNEQFF.

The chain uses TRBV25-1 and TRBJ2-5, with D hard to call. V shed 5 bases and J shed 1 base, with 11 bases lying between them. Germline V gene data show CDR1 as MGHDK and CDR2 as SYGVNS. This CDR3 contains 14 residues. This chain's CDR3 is CASSLQLFQETQYF. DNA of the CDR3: TGTGCCAGCAGTCTTCAACTGTTCCAAGAGACCCAGTACTTC.

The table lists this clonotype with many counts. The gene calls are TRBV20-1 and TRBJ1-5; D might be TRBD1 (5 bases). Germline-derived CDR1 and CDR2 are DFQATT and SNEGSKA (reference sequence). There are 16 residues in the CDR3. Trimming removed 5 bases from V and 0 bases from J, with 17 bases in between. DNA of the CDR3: TGCAGTGCTCCCAGGCGAGGGGCCAATAGCAATCAGCCCCAGCATTTT. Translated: CSAPRRGANSNQPQHF.

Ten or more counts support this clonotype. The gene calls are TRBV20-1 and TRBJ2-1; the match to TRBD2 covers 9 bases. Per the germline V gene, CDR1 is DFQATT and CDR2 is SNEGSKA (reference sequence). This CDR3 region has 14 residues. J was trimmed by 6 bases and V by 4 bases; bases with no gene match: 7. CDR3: CSANRLAALNEQFF. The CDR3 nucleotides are TGCAGTGCTAACCGACTAGCGGCCCTCAATGAGCAGTTCTTC.

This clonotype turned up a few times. The CDR3 reads CSANRLAGGANTGELFF. The CDR3 DNA reads as TGCAGTGCTAACCGACTAGCGGGAGGTGCGAACACCGGGGAGCTGTTTTTT. The rearrangement uses TRBV20-1 and TRBJ2-2; 13 bases agree with TRBD2. Germline values: CDR1 DFQATT, CDR2 SNEGSKA (reference sequence). J was trimmed by 0 bases and V by 4 bases; bases with no gene match: 5. The CDR3 runs to 17 residues.

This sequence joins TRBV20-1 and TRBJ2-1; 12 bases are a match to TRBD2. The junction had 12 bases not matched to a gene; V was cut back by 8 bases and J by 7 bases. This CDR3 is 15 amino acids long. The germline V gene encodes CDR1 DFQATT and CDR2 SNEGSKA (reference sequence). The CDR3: CSLIEMTSGRNEQFF. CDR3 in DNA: TGCAGTCTCATCGAGATGACTAGCGGGAGAAATGAGCAGTTCTTC.

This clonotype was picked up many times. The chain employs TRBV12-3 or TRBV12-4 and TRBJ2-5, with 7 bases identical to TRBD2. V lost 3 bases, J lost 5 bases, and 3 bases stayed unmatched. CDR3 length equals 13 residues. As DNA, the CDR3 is TGTGCCAGCAGTTTTGGGAGGGCGGAGACCCAGTACTTC. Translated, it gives CASSFGRAETQYF.

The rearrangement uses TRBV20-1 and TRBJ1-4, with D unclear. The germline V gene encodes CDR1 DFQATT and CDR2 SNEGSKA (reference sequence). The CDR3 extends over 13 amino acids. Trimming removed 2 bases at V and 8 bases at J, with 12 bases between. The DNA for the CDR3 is TGCAGTGCTAGAAACCCGGACGGGGAAAAACTGTTTTTT. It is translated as CSARNPDGEKLFF.

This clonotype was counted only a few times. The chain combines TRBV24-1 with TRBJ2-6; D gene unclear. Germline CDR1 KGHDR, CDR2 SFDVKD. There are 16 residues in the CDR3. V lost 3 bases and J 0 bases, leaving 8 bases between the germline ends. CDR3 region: CATSDTVLSGANVLTF. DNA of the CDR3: TGTGCCACCAGTGATACGGTTCTCTCTGGGGCCAACGTCCTGACTTTC.

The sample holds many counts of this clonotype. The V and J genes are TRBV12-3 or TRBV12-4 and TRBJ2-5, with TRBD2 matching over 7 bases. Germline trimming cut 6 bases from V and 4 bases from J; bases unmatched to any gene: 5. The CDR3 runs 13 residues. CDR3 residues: CASRGGRGETQYF. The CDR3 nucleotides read TGTGCCAGCAGGGGAGGGAGGGGAGAGACCCAGTACTTC.

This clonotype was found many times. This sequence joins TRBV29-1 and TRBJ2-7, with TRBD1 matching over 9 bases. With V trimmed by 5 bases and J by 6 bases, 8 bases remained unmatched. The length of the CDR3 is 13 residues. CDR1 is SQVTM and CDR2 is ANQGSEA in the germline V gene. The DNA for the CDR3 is TGCAGCGTTTCGGGACAGGGAGTCCGCGAGCAGTACTTC. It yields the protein CSVSGQGVREQYF.

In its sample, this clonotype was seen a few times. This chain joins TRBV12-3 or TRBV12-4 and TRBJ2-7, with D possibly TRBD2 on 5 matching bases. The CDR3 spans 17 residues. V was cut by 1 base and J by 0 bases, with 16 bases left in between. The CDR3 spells CASSLDSGLISSYEQYF. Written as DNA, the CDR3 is TGTGCCAGCAGTTTAGATTCCGGACTTATTAGCTCCTACGAGCAGTACTTC.

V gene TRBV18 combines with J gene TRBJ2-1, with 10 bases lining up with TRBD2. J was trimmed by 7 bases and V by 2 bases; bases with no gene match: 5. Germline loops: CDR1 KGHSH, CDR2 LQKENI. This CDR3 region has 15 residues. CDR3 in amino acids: CASSPASGSRNEQFF. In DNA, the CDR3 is TGTGCCAGCTCACCAGCTAGCGGGAGCAGGAATGAGCAGTTCTTC.

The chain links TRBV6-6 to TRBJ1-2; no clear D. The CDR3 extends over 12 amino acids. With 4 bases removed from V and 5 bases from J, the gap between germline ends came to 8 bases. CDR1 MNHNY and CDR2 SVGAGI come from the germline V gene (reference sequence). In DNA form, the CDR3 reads TGTGCCAGCAGTTCCTCGGGGTATGGCTACACCTTC. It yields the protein CASSSSGYGYTF.

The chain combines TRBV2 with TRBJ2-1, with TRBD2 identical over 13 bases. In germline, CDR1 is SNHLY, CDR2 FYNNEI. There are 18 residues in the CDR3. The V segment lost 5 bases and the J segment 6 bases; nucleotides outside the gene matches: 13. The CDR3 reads CASSRTSGSLGVGNEQFF. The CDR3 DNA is TGTGCCAGCAGTAGGACTAGCGGGAGTCTGGGGGTTGGCAATGAGCAGTTCTTC.

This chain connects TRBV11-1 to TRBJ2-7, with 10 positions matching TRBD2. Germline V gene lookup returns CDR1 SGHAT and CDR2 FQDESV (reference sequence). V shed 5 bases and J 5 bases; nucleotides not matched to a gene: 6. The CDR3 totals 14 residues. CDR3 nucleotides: TGTGCCAGCAGCCAAAGGACTAGCGGCCACGAGCAGTACTTC. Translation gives CASSQRTSGHEQYF.